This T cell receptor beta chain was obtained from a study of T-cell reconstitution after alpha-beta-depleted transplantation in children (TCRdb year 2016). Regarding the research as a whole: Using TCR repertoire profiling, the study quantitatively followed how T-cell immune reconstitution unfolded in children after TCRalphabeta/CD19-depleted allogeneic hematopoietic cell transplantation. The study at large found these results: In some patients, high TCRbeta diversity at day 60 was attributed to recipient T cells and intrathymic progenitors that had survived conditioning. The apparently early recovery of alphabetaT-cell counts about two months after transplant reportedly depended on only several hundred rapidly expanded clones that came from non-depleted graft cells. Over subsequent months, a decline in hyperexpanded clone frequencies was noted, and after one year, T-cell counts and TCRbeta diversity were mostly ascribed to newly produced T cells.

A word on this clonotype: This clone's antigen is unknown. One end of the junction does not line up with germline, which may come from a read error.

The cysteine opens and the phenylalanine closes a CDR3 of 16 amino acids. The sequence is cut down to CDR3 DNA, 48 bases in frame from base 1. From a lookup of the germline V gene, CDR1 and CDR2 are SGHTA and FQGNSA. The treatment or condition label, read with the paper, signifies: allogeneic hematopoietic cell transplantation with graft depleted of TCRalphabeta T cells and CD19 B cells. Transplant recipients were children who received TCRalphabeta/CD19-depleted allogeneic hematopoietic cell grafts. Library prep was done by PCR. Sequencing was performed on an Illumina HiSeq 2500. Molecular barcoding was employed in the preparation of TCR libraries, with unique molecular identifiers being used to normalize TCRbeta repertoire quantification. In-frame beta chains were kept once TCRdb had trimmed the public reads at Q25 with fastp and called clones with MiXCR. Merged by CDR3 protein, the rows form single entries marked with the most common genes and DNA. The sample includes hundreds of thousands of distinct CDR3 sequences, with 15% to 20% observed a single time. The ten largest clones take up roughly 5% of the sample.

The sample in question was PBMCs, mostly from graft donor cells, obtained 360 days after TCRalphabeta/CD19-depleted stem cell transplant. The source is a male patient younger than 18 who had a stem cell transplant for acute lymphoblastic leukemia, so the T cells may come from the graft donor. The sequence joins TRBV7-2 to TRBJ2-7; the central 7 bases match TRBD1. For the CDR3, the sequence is CASSFRDSLSSYEQCF. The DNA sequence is TGTGCCAGCAGCTTCCGGGACAGCCTTTCTTCCTACGAGCAGTGCTTC. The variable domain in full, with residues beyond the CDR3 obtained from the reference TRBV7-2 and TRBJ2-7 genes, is GAGVSQSPSNKVTEKGKDVELRCDPISGHTALYWYRQSLGQGLEFLIYFQGNSAPDKSGLPSDRFSAERTGGSVSTLTIQRTQQEDSAVYLCASSFRDSLSSYEQCFGPGTRLTVT.